This T cell receptor (beta chain) was sequenced in a study of beta chain features in type 1 diabetes listed by TCRdb under 2018. Background on the whole study: Patients and healthy donors did not differ in mean age, gender distribution, total cell number or subset yield. A total of 85 million to 140 million sorted cells were examined across all samples, and a strong correlation was observed between cell number per subset and RNA yield. Naive and central memory subsets were obtained from all 30 or so donors, but regulatory and stem cell-like memory subsets were isolated from only 8 patients and 8 healthy donors. In the study, TCRB repertoires of sorted circulating CD4+ T cell subsets from recently diagnosed type 1 diabetes patients were compared with those of matched healthy donors.

Results the study describes overall, beyond this receptor: Because small numbers of individuals were included in the HLA sub-analyses, any influence of HLA type on TCRB rearrangement was left unresolved. In all four CD4+ subsets, TCRB CDR3 length was moderately but significantly shorter in type 1 diabetes patients. Because cDNA was sequenced instead of genomic DNA, activated cells with high expression could be over-represented, although the groups did not differ in activation or CD3 levels. PCR might favor shorter templates, but patient and control samples were amplified and corrected together, so any skew would affect both groups equally. At VDJ recombination sites, type 1 diabetes patients had fewer insertions and more deleted nucleotides, which implies abnormalities in thymic rearrangement. The naive, central memory and regulatory TCRB repertoires appeared to resemble one another more closely among patients than among healthy donors.

The germline V end is reduced by 4 bases and the J end by 2 bases; junction bases left unmatched: 6. CDR1 is given as SGHRS and CDR2 as YFSETQ, both from the germline V gene. Spanning cysteine to phenylalanine, the CDR3 consists of 16 amino acids. The DNA shown is the 48-base CDR3, in frame from base 1. Details on this clone: This clone's antigen is unknown. Per-base quality was not reported, and no clone a single base away is much larger than it.

Each donor gave one peripheral blood draw, averaging roughly 0.11 L, which was collected into heparinised tubes. A BD FACSAria II was used to sort naive, central memory, regulatory and stem cell-like memory CD4+ T cells with a panel that included CD45RO, CCR7, CD25, CD127, CD95 and CD27. Purity was above 95% for every sorted population. PBMCs were isolated right away by Lymphoprep density gradient centrifugation and were stained directly, without culture. So that batch effects would be minimized, each experiment stained and sorted samples in pairs, pairing one healthy donor with one patient. All of the isolated RNA was reverse transcribed with the High Capacity cDNA Reverse Transcription Kit, so expressed TCRB transcripts were sequenced. Deep immunoSEQ sequencing was performed on naive, central memory and regulatory T cell samples, with an average of around 3.4 million total reads per sample. Sorted cells were lysed in RLT buffer, and RNA was extracted using DNase-treated RNeasy Micro or Mini kits according to cell number. To prevent cross-contamination, each cell subset was processed individually, whereas patient and healthy donor samples were processed jointly. The immunoSEQ multiplex PCR was used to amplify TCRB sequences from cDNA, yielding 87-bp fragments that span the CDR3 region. Sequencing of the amplicons was done on the Illumina HiSeq platform. In the source study's methods: PCR bias was computationally corrected using synthetic template baselines, reads within Hamming distance 2 were collapsed, and singletons that could not be merged were discarded. Reads were aligned to IMGT to assign V, D and J genes, CDR3 length, and insertions or deletions at six rearrangement sites. Within each subset, clonotype counts were normalized to sorted cell number, and only after that were true diversity and Gini coefficients computed with the tcR R package. The overlap coefficient, calculated on TCRB nucleotide sequences, was used to measure repertoire sharing. As a proxy for the pre-selection repertoire, out-of-frame TCRB sequences from naive cells were analyzed. TCRdb's version of the immuneACCESS table is confined to in-frame rearrangements and falls short of the full clone set. An unresolved V gene accounts for under half of the shortfall where checked; the remainder is of unknown origin. V, J and clone size were drawn from that table, and D and trimming were deduced from the DNA. This sample gives under 900,000 clones in total; under 20% of them show up just once. The ten largest clonotypes hold 0.023% of the sample.

This TCR was recovered from a woman between 18 and 29 years old in good health. The sample comprised naive CD4+ T cells from blood. The intended sense of this specimen's cell subset or site label: true naive CD4+ T cells. Rearrangement joined TRBV5-1 to TRBJ2-3; 11 central nucleotides agree with TRBD2. The CDR3 is CASSLGTSGYTDTQYF. The nucleotide sequence is given as TGCGCCAGCAGCCTGGGGACTAGCGGATACACAGATACGCAGTATTTT.